These T cell receptor beta chains were read from a single sample in a study of control samples from healthy donors and cancer patients. This table comes from immunoSEQ multiplex PCR, and its TCRdb copy is limited to in-frame clones, with some not included. Of roughly 370,000 clones in the sample, about nine tenths were seen once. The material sequenced was PBMCs. The origin of the receptors is a man between 35 and 55 years old with head and neck cancer. Both conserved end residues are part of each CDR3. The D gene is left open where the match is weak. Only some rows state a clone size, as once, few, many or a class for expanded clones.

CDR3 length,D gene,J gene,V gene,clone size,CDR3 DNA,CDR3 protein
14,.,TRBJ2-5,TRBV30,.,TGTGCCTGGAGTCCTGGACGGATCCAAGAGACCCAGTACTTC,CAWSPGRIQETQYF
16,TRBD1,TRBJ2-6,TRBV19,once,TGTGCCAGTACCTCGGGACAGCCCTCTGGGGCCAACGTCCTGACTTTC,CASTSGQPSGANVLTF
17,.,TRBJ2-1,TRBV9,.,TGTGCCAGCAGCGTAGAATTCGGGGGTATCGGGAACAATGAGCAGTTCTTC,CASSVEFGGIGNNEQFF
15,.,TRBJ2-7,TRBV6-1,.,TGTGCCAGCAGTGAAGGGGGGGGACATCCCTACGAGCAGTACTTC,CASSEGGGHPYEQYF
13,.,TRBJ2-5,TRBV29-1,.,TGCAGCTTTAGGTCAGGAAGGGGAGAGACCCAGTACTTC,CSFRSGRGETQYF
14,.,TRBJ1-1,TRBV30,few,TGTGCCTGGAGCGAGGGGGTGGTAGACACTGAAGCTTTCTTT,CAWSEGVVDTEAFF
15,TRBD2,TRBJ2-1,TRBV19,.,TGTGCCAGTAGATTAGCGGGAGGACCATACAATGAGCAGTTCTTC,CASRLAGGPYNEQFF
15,TRBD2,TRBJ2-2,TRBV6-6,few,TGTGCCAGCCTCCTAGCGGGAGGGTATGTCGGGGAGCTGTTTTTT,CASLLAGGYVGELFF
15,.,TRBJ2-7,TRBV6-5,.,TGTGCCAGCAGGCCCCCTTCGCAGGGTGCTAACGAGCAGTACTTC,CASRPPSQGANEQYF
15,.,TRBJ1-1,TRBV13,.,TGTGCCAGCTCTATCCGGGACGGGTTGAACACTGAAGCTTTCTTT,CASSIRDGLNTEAFF
14,.,TRBJ1-1,TRBV29-1,.,TGCAGCGTTAGAGGGCACGGGGTGAACACTGAAGCTTTCTTT,CSVRGHGVNTEAFF
14,TRBD1,TRBJ2-1,TRBV30,.,TGTGCCTGGGGAGGACAGGGATGGGGGAATGAGCAGTTCTTC,CAWGGQGWGNEQFF
16,TRBD2,TRBJ2-3,TRBV10-3,.,TGTGCCACCAAGGCTAGTCCGGGACTAGGCACAGATACGCAGTATTTT,CATKASPGLGTDTQYF
14,.,TRBJ1-1,TRBV30,.,TGTGCCTGGATCCACCGGGGCTATTACACTGAAGCTTTCTTT,CAWIHRGYYTEAFF
13,.,TRBJ2-2,TRBV12-5,.,TGTGCTAGTGGTTTGACGGGCACCGGGGAGCTGTTTTTT,CASGLTGTGELFF
14,TRBD2,TRBJ2-2,TRBV29-1,.,TGCAGCGGGCAACTAGCGGGGAGGACCGGGGAGCTGTTTTTT,CSGQLAGRTGELFF
10,.,TRBJ1-2,TRBV7-2,many,TGTGCCAGCACGAATTATGGCTACACCTTC,CASTNYGYTF
16,.,TRBJ2-7,TRBV11-2,.,TGTGCCAGCAGCCCCCAGGGGACGAGTTCGTCCTACGAGCAGTACTTC,CASSPQGTSSSYEQYF
16,TRBD1,TRBJ2-1,TRBV7-9,.,TGTGCCAGCAGCACAGGGGGTTCTGGCTCCTACAATGAGCAGTTCTTC,CASSTGGSGSYNEQFF
14,.,TRBJ1-1,TRBV4-3,.,TGCGCCAGCAGCCAAGATCGTCAGGGCACTGAAGCTTTCTTT,CASSQDRQGTEAFF
15,.,TRBJ2-7,TRBV6-5,.,TGTGCCAGCAGTTACTCGGCGGGAAACTACTACGAGCAGTACTTC,CASSYSAGNYYEQYF
16,TRBD1,TRBJ1-6,TRBV19,.,TGTGCCAGTACCAACTCCGGGACAGTAAATAATTCACCCCTCCACTTT,CASTNSGTVNNSPLHF
14,TRBD1,TRBJ2-3,TRBV2,.,TGTGCCAGCAGGGCAGGGGGAACGCCGAATACGCAGTATTTT,CASRAGGTPNTQYF
13,.,TRBJ1-1,TRBV5-1,.,TGCGCCAGCAGCCCGGACAGTTCGGCTGAAGCTTTCTTT,CASSPDSSAEAFF
14,TRBD2,TRBJ2-1,TRBV20-1,.,TGCAGTGCTAGTCAGCTAGCGGGAGGGAATGAGCAGTTCTTC,CSASQLAGGNEQFF
14,.,TRBJ1-5,TRBV4-2,.,TGTGCCAGCAGCCCCTCGGCGGCGGAACAGCCCCAGCATTTT,CASSPSAAEQPQHF
17,.,TRBJ2-2,TRBV5-8,few,TGTGCCAGCAGCTTGGCGTTGCAGGCCGCGAACACCGGGGAGCTGTTTTTT,CASSLALQAANTGELFF
15,.,TRBJ2-6,TRBV4-1,.,TGCGCCAGCAGCCAACCCGGGTCGGGGGCCAACGTCCTGACTTTC,CASSQPGSGANVLTF
15,TRBD2,TRBJ2-2,TRBV3-1/TRBV3-2,.,TGTGCCAGCAGCCATTTTAGCGGGGATACCGGGGAGCTGTTTTTT,CASSHFSGDTGELFF
15,.,TRBJ1-2,TRBV7-2,.,TGTGCCAGCAGCCCACGCAGGGCCCTTGGCTATGGCTACACCTTC,CASSPRRALGYGYTF
13,.,TRBJ1-5,TRBV6-6,.,TGTGCCAGCAACGTGGGTTGGGATCAGCCCCAGCATTTT,CASNVGWDQPQHF
16,.,TRBJ2-1,TRBV7-9,.,TGTGCCAGCAGCCCCCGAGCGGGTAGCTCCTACAATGAGCAGTTCTTC,CASSPRAGSSYNEQFF
13,.,TRBJ1-2,TRBV9,.,TGTGCCAGCAGCTCCAGACCCTACTATGGCTACACCTTC,CASSSRPYYGYTF
13,.,TRBJ1-2,TRBV12-3/TRBV12-4,once,TGTGCCAGCAGTTTTGAGGGGGGCTATGGCTACACCTTC,CASSFEGGYGYTF
16,.,TRBJ2-6,TRBV15,.,TGTGCCACCAGCAGAGATGGGGGGCGAGGGGCCAACGTCCTGACTTTC,CATSRDGGRGANVLTF
16,TRBD2,TRBJ2-1,TRBV7-2,.,TGTGCCAGCAGCTCGAGTGCCGGGGGGGCTCACAATGAGCAGTTCTTC,CASSSSAGGAHNEQFF
14,.,TRBJ2-3,TRBV9,once,TGTGCCAGCAGCGTGATCGGGAGTACAGATACGCAGTATTTT,CASSVIGSTDTQYF
21,.,TRBJ2-5,TRBV21-1,few,TGTGCCAGCAACAAGTCGGGTAAGGAGGCTAATGAGTTTGGAGTCGGCGAGACCCAGTACTTC,CASNKSGKEANEFGVGETQYF
13,.,TRBJ1-5,TRBV9,once,TGTGCCAGCAGCGTAGACGGGAATCAGCCCCAGCATTTT,CASSVDGNQPQHF
18,TRBD2,TRBJ2-2,TRBV4-3,once,TGCGCCAGCAGCCATGACCCCCGGGACTATCGGGACACCGGGGAGCTGTTTTTT,CASSHDPRDYRDTGELFF
15,TRBD1,TRBJ1-2,TRBV6-2/TRBV6-3,.,TGTGCCAGCAGTTACGGGACAGTCCTGCACTATGGCTACACCTTC,CASSYGTVLHYGYTF
11,.,TRBJ2-7,TRBV12-3/TRBV12-4,.,TGTGCCAGCAGCCTGAGCCACGAGCAGTACTTC,CASSLSHEQYF
16,TRBD1,TRBJ2-2,TRBV11-2,.,TGTGCCAGCAGCCTCCAGGGACAGGGAAACACCGGGGAGCTGTTTTTT,CASSLQGQGNTGELFF
19,TRBD1,TRBJ2-7,TRBV19,.,TGTGCCAGTAGTTCCCCAAGAGGAGGCGTGACAGGGGATCCCTACGAGCAGTACTTC,CASSSPRGGVTGDPYEQYF
13,.,TRBJ2-7,TRBV11-2,.,TGTGCCAGCAGCTTAATGCCAGGCCCCGAGCAGTACTTC,CASSLMPGPEQYF
14,TRBD1,TRBJ2-7,TRBV27,.,TGTGCCAGCGCCAAAGGGGACAGGGGGTGGGAGCAGTACTTC,CASAKGDRGWEQYF
12,.,TRBJ2-5,TRBV28,.,TGTGCCAGCAGTTTGAGCTTCGGGGACCAGTACTTC,CASSLSFGDQYF
14,.,TRBJ2-1,TRBV10-1,.,TGCGCCAGCAGTGACTACCTCGACCGGAATGAGCAGTTCTTC,CASSDYLDRNEQFF
14,.,TRBJ1-4,TRBV11-2,.,TGTGCCAGCAGCTTAGGTAGACTAAGGGAAAAACTGTTTTTT,CASSLGRLREKLFF
13,.,TRBJ2-2,TRBV7-8,.,TGTGCCAGCAGCTTGGGACCCACCGGGGAGCTGTTTTTT,CASSLGPTGELFF
13,.,TRBJ2-5,TRBV7-2,few,TGTGCCAGCAGCCAAGGGGGGGATCAGACCCAGTACTTC,CASSQGGDQTQYF
13,TRBD2,TRBJ2-5,TRBV27,.,TGTGCCAGCAGTCTCACGGGACTAGCGGTGCAGTACTTC,CASSLTGLAVQYF
15,TRBD1,TRBJ1-2,TRBV30,.,TGTGCCTGGAAGCTACCGGGACAGGGGTCCTATGGCTACACCTTC,CAWKLPGQGSYGYTF
13,.,TRBJ2-7,TRBV2,.,TGTGCCAGCGTAGGTTCGGGTACCTACGAGCAGTACTTC,CASVGSGTYEQYF
13,.,TRBJ1-5,TRBV9,.,TGTGCCAGCAGCGCACAGGGAAACCAGCCCCAGCATTTT,CASSAQGNQPQHF
16,.,TRBJ2-3,TRBV7-3,.,TGTGCCAGCAGCTTCTCTATAGGGGGGGACACAGATACGCAGTATTTT,CASSFSIGGDTDTQYF